This T cell receptor (beta chain) was recorded in a study of monozygotic twins with inflammatory bowel disease (dated by TCRdb to the late 2010s). At the level of the whole study: The complete study included about 28 monozygotic twin pairs: 19 IBD-discordant Danish pairs and nine German pairs, of which four were IBD-concordant and five were IBD-discordant. The search for disease-associated traits relied mainly on comparing IBD patients with their genetically identical healthy co-twins within discordant pairs. Each individual had, on average, about 151 000 unique TCRalpha sequences and 181 000 unique TCRbeta sequences available for analysis.

Libraries came from 5' RACE. Preparation of each TCR library used roughly 3.5 ug of total RNA. For each sample, cDNA synthesis with SMARTScribe reverse transcriptase was split into eight separate reactions. During cDNA synthesis, template switching introduced unique molecular identifiers that contained a 6-nucleotide sample barcode. TCRalpha and TCRbeta cDNA was amplified by two nested PCRs of roughly 16 and 10 cycles, with bead purification after each PCR. Before amplification, the cDNA was both treated with uracil DNA-glycosylase and purified with the QIAquick PCR purification kit. The second PCR added Illumina TruSeq-compatible adapters along with sample-specific barcodes. TapeStation and Qubit were used to check library quality and concentration, and about 4.5 ng of each library was pooled. Pooled libraries were sequenced on an Illumina HiSeq2500 single-index Rapid Run with 2 x 100 bp reads and custom sequencing primers. On the authors' methods: PCR and sequencing errors were corrected by UMI-based consensus assembly using MiGEC version 1.2.6. MiXCR version 2.1.1 handled V(D)J alignment, clonotype assembly and CDR3 extraction. Gene usage, clonotype sharing and MAIT/NKT TCR abundance were normalised by analysing the top 1000, 10 000 and 20 000 clonotypes per sample. After downsampling to 27 000 UMIs, diversity was calculated as the inverse Simpson index using the vegan R package. Paired Mann-Whitney U tests were applied to discordant twin pairs, and Benjamini-Hochberg correction was used for multiple testing. Once TCRdb had reprocessed the reads, it stored one entry per CDR3 protein sequence and supplied no DNA. The V and J calls and clone size come from TCRdb's table, not from the authors' own analysis. The table of this sample itemizes 150,000 to 200,000 distinct CDR3 sequences. Of the sample, 2% to 3% is held by the ten largest clones.

From each donor, a roughly 2.7 ml peripheral blood sample was collected into PAXgene tubes and kept at -80 degrees C. Without T cell sorting, total RNA was isolated from whole blood using the PAXgene blood miRNA kit on an automated QIAcube. Peripheral blood from monozygotic twin pairs, either concordant or discordant for inflammatory bowel disease, underwent deep TCRalpha and TCRbeta repertoire profiling that used unique molecular barcoding. Smoking habits were recorded for all twin pairs, and each individual was classified as a current, former or never smoker. Overall results and qualifications from the work: Repertoire similarity did not differ between concordant and discordant twins, possibly due to limited statistical power. Because patients were on differing immunosuppressive treatments, the repertoires may have picked up extra background noise and inter-individual variability. Compared with healthy twins, IBD patients shared fewer clonotypes with other individuals, and the difference was most pronounced in patients with signs of disease activity. The analysis was unable to tell apart different T cell subtypes. No single strong signal or clonotype linked to IBD turned up in the results, so the idea that one exists was not supported. TCRbeta repertoire diversity, by inverse Simpson index, was decreased in IBD patients compared with their healthy co-twins.

With regard to this clonotype: The antigen it binds to is not known.

Specimen: blood. This sequence was found in a human donor with ulcerative colitis or Crohn's disease, or a healthy co-twin of an affected twin (not recorded which).

Here the CDR3 is given as CASSPIIDSYNEQFF. This sequence uses TRBV5-6 and TRBJ2-1. Based on the germline V gene, the CDR1 and CDR2 sequences are SGHDT and YYEEEE. The CDR3 sequence holds 15 residues, the cysteine and phenylalanine included. DNA for this receptor is not on file.